The next 28 T cell receptor beta chains were all read from a single sample in a study of cytotoxic CD8 clonotypes in ibrutinib-treated CLL. TCRdb's table, derived via immunoSEQ multiplex PCR, lists solely in-frame clones and lacks some. Seen here are approximately 210,000 clones, over 55% observed once, and the top ten hold 10% to 15%. Source: PBMCs, taken after 24 months of ibrutinib treatment. The receptor source for this set is a human donor with chronic lymphocytic leukemia.

This chain uses TRBV4-3 with TRBJ1-1; D gene unclear. The germline V and J ends were trimmed by 0 bases and 5 bases, with 13 bases remaining between them. This CDR3 has 15 residues. Germline CDR1 is LGHNA and CDR2 is YSLEER. The CDR3: CASSQDRSGETEAFF. CDR3 DNA sequence: TGCGCCAGCAGCCAAGACCGGAGTGGGGAGACTGAAGCTTTCTTT.

DNA for the CDR3: TGTGCCAGCAGCTTATCCGTAGCCTACGAGCAGTACTTC. This gives the protein CASSLSVAYEQYF. The genes are TRBV7-2 and TRBJ2-7; D is unresolved. The CDR3 totals 13 residues. Trimming removed 2 bases at V and 2 bases at J, with 7 bases between. CDR1 and CDR2 (germline): SGHTA, FQGNSA.

This chain links TRBV10-2 with TRBJ2-1, with D perhaps assigned TRBD1 or TRBD2 (5 bases each). The CDR3 totals 12 residues. Germline V gene lookup returns CDR1 WSHSY and CDR2 SAAADI. V shed 7 bases and J shed 10 bases, with 14 bases lying between them. The CDR3: CASKWEWGEQFF. CDR3 coding DNA: TGCGCCAGCAAATGGGAGTGGGGGGAGCAGTTCTTC.

The chain links TRBV5-8 to TRBJ2-5, with D possibly being TRBD2 (6 bases). The length of the CDR3 is 12 residues. V shed 0 bases and J shed 8 bases, with 8 bases lying between them. Germline CDR1 and CDR2: SGHTS and YDEGEE. Here the CDR3 DNA reads TGTGCCAGCAGCTTGGTCGGGGGAACCCAGTACTTC. This encodes CASSLVGGTQYF.

The table lists this clone with a few counts. V usage is TRBV7-9 and J usage is TRBJ1-1; D is unclear. The CDR3 runs to 14 residues. Trimming shortened V by 6 bases and J by 2 bases, and 13 bases separated the two germline ends. Germline V lookup: CDR1 SEHNR, CDR2 FQNEAQ (reference sequence). CDR3 coding DNA: TGTGCCAGCAGGTTAACAGAGATAAACACTGAAGCTTTCTTT. Translated, it gives CASRLTEINTEAFF.

The rearrangement links TRBV28 to TRBJ1-2; no definite D call. Trimming took 5 bases from V and 3 from J, leaving 16 bases between them. This CDR3 region has 15 residues. The germline V gene encodes CDR1 MDHEN and CDR2 SYDVKM. CDR3 in DNA: TGTGCCAGCAGTCCCTTAGGCGACACGCACTATGGCTACACCTTC. Translating gives CASSPLGDTHYGYTF.

The chain recombines TRBV7-9 with TRBJ1-4; tentatively, D is TRBD1 (6 bases). This CDR3 spans 15 amino acids. Trimming pared 0 bases from V and 5 bases from J, leaving 10 bases between. Germline values: CDR1 SEHNR, CDR2 FQNEAQ (reference sequence). CDR3 in amino acids: CASSLAGGSNEKLFF. For the CDR3, the DNA is TGTGCCAGCAGCTTAGCAGGGGGTTCCAATGAAAAACTGTTTTTT. The variable domain in full, with the rest retrieved from reference TRBV7-9 and TRBJ1-4, is DTGVSQNPRHKITKRGQNVTFRCDPISEHNRLYWYRQTLGQGPEFLTYFQNEAQLEKSRLLSDRFSAERPKGSFSTLEIQRTEQGDSAMYLCASSLAGGSNEKLFFGSGTQLSVL.

This clone has just a few counts. The chain has TRBV18 and TRBJ1-1; D perhaps matches TRBD1 (5 bases). Germline assignment: CDR1 KGHSH and CDR2 LQKENI. V lost 4 bases and J 1 base, leaving 16 bases between the germline ends. The CDR3 loop spans 16 amino acids. DNA of the CDR3: TGTGCCAGCTCACGCACACCTGGACAAAAGAACACTGAAGCTTTCTTT. Translated: CASSRTPGQKNTEAFF.

The CDR3 sequence: CASSQDSLDYEQYF. In DNA, the CDR3 is TGTGCCAGCAGCCAAGATTCGTTGGATTACGAGCAGTACTTC. V usage is TRBV4-2 and J usage is TRBJ2-7; D is unresolved. Germline CDR1 LGHNA, CDR2 YNFKEQ. The CDR3 has 14 amino acids. Trimming removed 0 bases at V and 4 bases at J, with 10 bases between.

The CDR3 bases are TGCGCCAGCAGCCAAGATGGCGGACGTGGGCAGACCCAGTACTTC. This gives the protein CASSQDGGRGQTQYF. J is TRBJ2-5 and V is TRBV4-3; the D is unclear. There are 15 residues in the CDR3. V was shortened by 0 bases and J by 6 bases, with 14 bases between the two germline ends. Per the germline V gene, CDR1 is LGHNA and CDR2 is YSLEER.

This clone appeared a few times. The chain has TRBV9 and TRBJ1-1; D is ambiguous. Germline-derived CDR1 and CDR2 are SGDLS and YYNGEE. The ends were cut back, 2 bases at V and 4 bases at J, with 15 bases in the middle. The CDR3 contains 15 residues. In DNA form, the CDR3 reads TGTGCCAGCAGCGTCGTACAGCTACGAGCCACTGAAGCTTTCTTT. Translated, it gives CASSVVQLRATEAFF.

In this sample, this clone turned up a few times. The chain carries TRBV7-9 and TRBJ2-7; D gene unclear. The CDR3 loop spans 10 amino acids. Trimming took 8 bases from V and 6 from J, leaving 8 bases between them. Germline-derived CDR1 and CDR2 are SEHNR and FQNEAQ (reference sequence). The CDR3 spells CASANLEQYF. The CDR3 DNA reads TGTGCCAGCGCGAACCTCGAGCAGTACTTC.

The chain has TRBV2 and TRBJ2-2; 10 bases map to TRBD2. Germline CDR1 and CDR2: SNHLY and FYNNEI. Trimming took 5 bases from V and 7 from J; bases not matched to a gene: 4. This CDR3 is 14 amino acids long. In nucleotides, the CDR3 is TGTGCCAGCAGTACTAGCGGGACTGTCGGGGAGCTGTTTTTT. The encoded protein is CASSTSGTVGELFF.

This clone was found once. The genes are TRBV28 and TRBJ2-7, with 8 nucleotides matching TRBD1. This CDR3 comprises 16 residues. The V gene's germline CDR1 is MDHEN and CDR2 SYDVKM. The V and J ends lost 0 bases and 7 bases, in that order; junction bases with no gene match: 11. This chain's CDR3 is CASSLWTGQGMGEQYF. As DNA, the CDR3 is TGTGCCAGCAGTTTATGGACTGGACAGGGAATGGGTGAGCAGTACTTC.

The chain has TRBV7-2 and TRBJ2-3; perhaps TRBD1 as D (6 bases). The V gene's germline CDR1 is SGHTA and CDR2 FQGNSA. Trimming removed 2 bases from V and 0 bases from J, with 9 bases in between. The CDR3 length is 15 residues. CDR3 in amino acids: CASSLRQASTDTQYF. For the CDR3, the DNA is TGTGCCAGCAGCTTAAGACAGGCGAGCACAGATACGCAGTATTTT. Full variable domain (remainder filled in from reference TRBV7-2 and TRBJ2-3): GAGVSQSPSNKVTEKGKDVELRCDPISGHTALYWYRQSLGQGLEFLIYFQGNSAPDKSGLPSDRFSAERTGGSVSTLTIQRTQQEDSAVYLCASSLRQASTDTQYFGPGTRLTVL.

This clone was observed once. The V call is TRBV21-1, the J call TRBJ2-3; the table's D call of TRBD1 was not tested on the DNA. TRBV21-1 is tagged as a pseudogene. This CDR3 has 18 amino acids. CDR3: CASSTPRQGSTSTDTQYF. CDR3 sequence (DNA): TGTGCCAGCAGCACTCCCAGGCAGGGTTCCACTAGCACAGATACGCAGTATTTT.

V gene TRBV30 combines with J gene TRBJ1-5, with 7 bases identical to TRBD1. This CDR3 region has 16 residues. Germline assignment: CDR1 GTSNPN and CDR2 SVGIG (reference sequence). The CDR3 DNA is TGTGCTTCGGACGGTGGACAGGTTTATAGCAATCAGCCCCAGCATTTT. Its translation: CASDGGQVYSNQPQHF.

The CDR3 loop reads CSVVDRGGRANTEAFF. Here the CDR3 DNA reads TGCAGCGTTGTTGACCGGGGAGGCCGGGCGAACACTGAAGCTTTCTTT. The chain has TRBV29-1 and TRBJ1-1, with D uncertain. This CDR3 region has 16 residues. Trimming shortened V by 4 bases and J by 1 base, and 19 bases separated the two germline ends. CDR1 and CDR2 (germline): SQVTM, ANQGSEA.

The chain employs TRBV11-2 and TRBJ2-1, with a tentative D call TRBD1 (7 bases). The CDR3 length is 14 residues. CDR1 is SGHAT, CDR2 FQNNGV, per germline. Trimming took 1 base from V and 8 from J, leaving 12 bases between them. DNA of the CDR3: TGTGCCAGCAGCTTAGTTTCAGGGGGGTATGAGCAGTTCTTC. Its protein is CASSLVSGGYEQFF.

The V gene is TRBV7-8, the J gene TRBJ2-5; no definite D call. The length of the CDR3 is 16 residues. From germline, CDR1 is SGHVS and CDR2 FQNEAQ. The V end was cut by 5 bases, the J end by 2 bases, with 18 bases between. The CDR3 loop is CASSPNRIRSQETQYF. The CDR3 DNA sequence: TGTGCCAGCAGCCCGAACCGGATAAGAAGTCAAGAGACCCAGTACTTC.

The chain uses TRBV15 and TRBJ2-7, with a weak D call TRBD1 (6 bases). V shed 0 bases and J shed 3 bases, with 12 bases lying between them. The CDR3 contains 15 residues. Germline V lookup: CDR1 LNHNV, CDR2 YYDKDF (reference sequence). The CDR3 DNA reads as TGTGCCACCAGCAGAGATGGGACACAATTCTACGAGCAGTACTTC. This translates into CATSRDGTQFYEQYF.

This clone occurred a few times. The chain recombines TRBV9 with TRBJ2-1; 10 positions agree with TRBD2. Unmatched junction bases numbered 4, after V lost 4 bases and J lost 3 bases. The CDR3 sequence is 15 residues long. Germline loops: CDR1 SGDLS, CDR2 YYNGEE. CDR3 coding DNA: TGTGCCAGCAGCACCCTAGCGGGAGACTACAATGAGCAGTTCTTC. Its protein product is CASSTLAGDYNEQFF.

The chain joins TRBV5-6 to TRBJ2-7; 7 positions match TRBD2. With V trimmed by 4 bases and J by 4 bases, 14 bases remained unmatched. This CDR3 contains 16 residues. Per germline, CDR1 SGHDT and CDR2 YYEEEE. The CDR3 is CASSPGVSSGRYEQYF. In nucleotides, the CDR3 is TGTGCCAGCAGCCCGGGTGTCTCTAGCGGAAGGTACGAGCAGTACTTC.

The rearrangement uses TRBV5-1 and TRBJ2-3; 9 nucleotides agree with TRBD1. J lost 1 base, V lost 2 bases, and 2 bases had no gene match. Germline loops: CDR1 SGHRS, CDR2 YFSETQ. The CDR3 sequence is 15 residues long. CDR3 sequence (DNA): TGCGCCAGCAGCTTACGGGACAGGGGCACAGATACGCAGTATTTT. This gives the protein CASSLRDRGTDTQYF. The whole variable domain, remainder taken from reference TRBV5-1 and TRBJ2-3, is KAGVTQTPRYLIKTRGQQVTLSCSPISGHRSVSWYQQTPGQGLQFLFEYFSETQRNKGNFPGRFSGRQFSNSRSEMNVSTLELGDSALYLCASSLRDRGTDTQYFGPGTRLTVL.

The chain couples TRBV5-1 to TRBJ2-7; no definite D call. From germline, CDR1 is SGHRS and CDR2 YFSETQ. The germline V and J ends were trimmed by 3 bases and 4 bases, with 11 bases remaining between them. CDR3 size: 13 residues. CDR3 nucleotide sequence: TGCGCCAGCAGCTGGGCGGACGGTTACGAGCAGTACTTC. This gives the protein CASSWADGYEQYF.

The chain carries TRBV5-4 and TRBJ1-1; D not resolved. CDR1 is SGHNT, CDR2 YYREEE, per germline (reference sequence). The CDR3 extends over 13 amino acids. The V gene lost 0 bases and the J gene lost 1 base, with 4 bases spanning the gap. DNA of the CDR3: TGTGCCAGCAGCTTGGCTGAGAACACTGAAGCTTTCTTT. It translates to CASSLAENTEAFF.

The V gene is TRBV27, the J gene TRBJ2-1, with TRBD2 identical over 8 bases. Losses at the gene ends were 2 bases for V and 4 bases for J; bases not matched to a gene: 10. The CDR3 has 17 amino acids. Germline V gene data show CDR1 as MNHEY and CDR2 as SMNVEV (reference sequence). DNA for the CDR3: TGTGCCAGCAGTTTAAATAAAGCGGGAGCGGGGTACAATGAGCAGTTCTTC. Residues: CASSLNKAGAGYNEQFF.

The V call is TRBV7-8, the J call TRBJ2-5; no definite D call. Between the trimmed V and J ends, which lost 4 bases and 5 bases, there was a span of 14 bases. The CDR3 has 14 residues. Germline V gives CDR1 SGHVS, CDR2 FQNEAQ. In nucleotides, the CDR3 is TGTGCCAGCAGCTCTCGTCAGCTTGGGGAGACCCAGTACTTC. This gives the protein CASSSRQLGETQYF.